This TCR beta chain is drawn from a study of metastatic and nonmetastatic thyroid tumors. Study-wide results and limits: Malignant tumors reportedly showed significantly higher TCR beta diversity than benign nodules in both blood and tumor.

Nobody among the patients had been given any treatment before thyroid surgery. By share, this clone counts as medium-sized. Its cognate antigen is unknown. TCRdb re-clonotyped the PCR reads via MiXCR. This sample has approximately 14,000 clones, with 9.5% to 15% found just once. The sequence came from a female donor with papillary thyroid cancer or a benign thyroid nodule (not recorded which). Some clones in this sample may be carry-over from other donors' samples. Sequencing was carried out using blood.

This chain's CDR3 is CASNAGEADTQYF. The CDR3 DNA sequence: TGTGCCAGCAACGCCGGAGAAGCAGATACGCAGTATTTT. This chain links TRBV12-3 or TRBV12-4 with TRBJ2-3; no clear D. V was cut by 7 bases and J by 4 bases, with 12 bases left in between. The CDR3 is made up of 13 amino acids.